These 10 T cell receptor beta chains came from one sample sequenced in a study of OX40 agonist ivuxolimab in advanced cancers. The library was generated by the immunoSEQ multiplex PCR assay. The clones in this table, taken by TCRdb from immuneACCESS, are in-frame only. Not every clone is retained; where verified, under half of the shortfall comes from an unresolved V gene, and the cause of the rest is unknown. The sample table contains approximately 82,000 clones; only one count was recorded for over 85% of them. The ten largest clones add up to over 0.55% of the sample. The source material was CD4+ or CD8+ T cells sorted from blood, sampled in a trial of the OX40 agonist ivuxolimab. The receptors were gathered from an adult with an advanced solid tumor such as melanoma, head and neck, liver or kidney cancer.

The CDR3 region has the DNA TGTGCCAGCAGCTTACGGACAGGAGACAATGAGCAGTTCTTC. Amino acid sequence: CASSLRTGDNEQFF. The chain couples TRBV11-3 to TRBJ2-1, with 7 bases aligning to TRBD1. The V segment lost 2 bases and the J segment 5 bases; nucleotides outside the gene matches: 3. Germline loops: CDR1 SGHNT, CDR2 YENEEA. There are 14 residues in the CDR3.

V usage is TRBV6-5 and J usage is TRBJ2-2, with no clear D. V lost 3 bases and J 1 base, leaving 3 bases between the germline ends. Germline V gene data show CDR1 as MNHEY and CDR2 as SVGAGI. This CDR3 region has 13 residues. The CDR3 spells CASSYENTGELFF. The CDR3 DNA reads as TGTGCCAGCAGTTATGAGAACACCGGGGAGCTGTTTTTT.

The V call is TRBV18, the J call TRBJ2-3; D remains unclear. The germline V and J ends were trimmed by 3 bases and 4 bases, with 11 bases remaining between them. Per germline, CDR1 KGHSH and CDR2 LQKENI. The CDR3 spans 14 residues. The CDR3 region is CASSPNDLSDTQYF. CDR3 DNA sequence: TGTGCCAGCTCACCGAACGATCTATCAGATACGCAGTATTTT.

The CDR3 is CASSQAASGRGETQYF. For the CDR3, the DNA is TGTGCCAGCAGCCAAGCGGCGTCAGGGCGCGGTGAGACCCAGTACTTC. The chain carries TRBV4-2 and TRBJ2-5; perhaps TRBD1 as D (5 bases). This CDR3 comprises 16 residues. Trimming removed 1 base from V and 5 bases from J, with 17 bases in between. Germline values: CDR1 LGHNA, CDR2 YNFKEQ.

This clone was recorded only once. The chain recombines TRBV10-1 with TRBJ1-1; D might be TRBD1 (6 bases). The CDR3 has 14 amino acids. Trimming removed 2 bases at V and 1 base at J, with 8 bases between. Germline assignment: CDR1 WNHNN and CDR2 SYGVQD (reference sequence). The CDR3: CASSEAGANTEAFF. CDR3 bases: TGCGCCAGCAGTGAGGCAGGGGCGAACACTGAAGCTTTCTTT.

This clone was picked up a small number of times. The chain recombines TRBV7-9 with TRBJ1-2, with D possibly matching TRBD1 (5 bases). The germline V gene has CDR1 SEHNR and CDR2 FQNEAQ (reference sequence). The V end lost 5 bases, the J end lost 8 bases, and 12 bases lay between the germline ends. This CDR3 comprises 12 residues. The CDR3: CASSLDRQGYTF. Here the CDR3 DNA reads TGTGCCAGCAGCCTCGACAGACAGGGCTACACCTTC.

J is TRBJ2-4 and V is TRBV25-1; the D call may be TRBD1 or TRBD2 (5 bases each). Germline loops: CDR1 MGHDK, CDR2 SYGVNS. The germline V and J ends were trimmed by 2 bases and 8 bases, with 10 bases remaining between them. The CDR3 spans 13 residues. DNA of the CDR3: TGTGCCAGCAGTGAAGGGGGAAGAGACATTCAGTACTTC. It specifies CASSEGGRDIQYF. The full variable domain, rest sourced from reference TRBV25-1 and TRBJ2-4, is EADIYQTPRYLVIGTGKKITLECSQTMGHDKMYWYQQDPGMELHLIHYSYGVNSTEKGDLSSESTVSRIRTEHFPLTLESARPSHTSQYLCASSEGGRDIQYFGAGTRLSVL.

V gene TRBV2 combines with J gene TRBJ1-4; D is possibly TRBD1 (6 bases). Deletions cut 2 bases from V and 7 bases from J, with 14 bases between. The germline V gene has CDR1 SNHLY and CDR2 FYNNEI. This CDR3 is built from 15 residues. CDR3 loop: CASSELGTTGEKLFF. The CDR3 DNA reads TGTGCCAGCAGTGAATTGGGGACAACAGGTGAAAAACTGTTTTTT. Using reference TRBV2 and TRBJ1-4 for the parts outside the CDR3, the full variable domain is EPEVTQTPSHQVTQMGQEVILRCVPISNHLYFYWYRQILGQKVEFLVSFYNNEISEKSEIFDDQFSVERPDGSNFTLKIRSTKLEDSAMYFCASSELGTTGEKLFFGSGTQLSVL.

This sequence joins TRBV7-3 and TRBJ2-7; unclear D gene. The CDR3 length is 15 residues. The germline V and J ends were trimmed by 5 bases and 5 bases, with 19 bases remaining between them. Germline-derived CDR1 and CDR2 are SGHTA and FQGTGA. The CDR3 bases are TGTGCCAGCAGCCCCCACGGTGGCGGAGTTAACGAGCAGTACTTC. Its protein product is CASSPHGGGVNEQYF. The whole variable domain, remainder taken from reference TRBV7-3 and TRBJ2-7, is GAGVSQTPSNKVTEKGKYVELRCDPISGHTALYWYRQSLGQGPEFLIYFQGTGAADDSGLPNDRFFAVRPEGSVSTLKIQRTERGDSAVYLCASSPHGGGVNEQYFGPGTRLTVT.

The DNA for the CDR3 is TGCGCCAGCACAACAAACCGGGACCCAGGGGGCGAGCAGTACTTC. Amino acids: CASTTNRDPGGEQYF. This sequence joins TRBV5-1 and TRBJ2-7; 7 nucleotides match TRBD1. CDR1 and CDR2 (germline): SGHRS, YFSETQ. V lost 6 bases and J lost 6; bases outside the gene matches: 15. The CDR3 runs to 15 residues.